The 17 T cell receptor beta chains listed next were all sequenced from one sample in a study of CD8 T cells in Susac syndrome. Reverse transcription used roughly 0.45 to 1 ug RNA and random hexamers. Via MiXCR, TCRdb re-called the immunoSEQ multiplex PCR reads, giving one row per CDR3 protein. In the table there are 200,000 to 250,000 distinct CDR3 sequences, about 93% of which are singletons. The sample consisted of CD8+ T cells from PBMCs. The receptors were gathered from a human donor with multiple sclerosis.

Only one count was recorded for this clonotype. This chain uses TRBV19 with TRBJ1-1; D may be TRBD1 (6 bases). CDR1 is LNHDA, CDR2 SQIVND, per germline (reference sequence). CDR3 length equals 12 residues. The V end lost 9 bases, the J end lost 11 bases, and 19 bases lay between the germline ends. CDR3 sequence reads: CASRFGGEGAFF. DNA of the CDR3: TGTGCCAGCCGATTTGGGGGCGAGGGGGCTTTCTTT.

The CDR3: CASSPDGVNTEAFF. The CDR3, as DNA: TGTGCCAGCAGCCCTGATGGGGTGAACACTGAAGCTTTCTTT. The chain has TRBV9 and TRBJ1-1; D ambiguous. V lost 4 bases, J lost 0 bases, and 10 bases lay in between. Germline lookup yields CDR1 SGDLS and CDR2 YYNGEE. This CDR3 has 14 amino acids.

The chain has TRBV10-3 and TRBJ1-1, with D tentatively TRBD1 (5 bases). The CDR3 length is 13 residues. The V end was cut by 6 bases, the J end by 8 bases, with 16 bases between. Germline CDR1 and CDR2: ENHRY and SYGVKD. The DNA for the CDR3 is TGTGCCATCAGCCCCCTTACGGGGGACGAAGCTTTCTTT. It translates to CAISPLTGDEAFF.

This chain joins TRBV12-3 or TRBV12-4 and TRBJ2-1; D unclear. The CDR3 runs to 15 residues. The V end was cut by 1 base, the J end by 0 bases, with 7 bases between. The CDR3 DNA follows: TGTGCCAGCAGTTTAGGGTCGCGCTCCTACAATGAGCAGTTCTTC. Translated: CASSLGSRSYNEQFF.

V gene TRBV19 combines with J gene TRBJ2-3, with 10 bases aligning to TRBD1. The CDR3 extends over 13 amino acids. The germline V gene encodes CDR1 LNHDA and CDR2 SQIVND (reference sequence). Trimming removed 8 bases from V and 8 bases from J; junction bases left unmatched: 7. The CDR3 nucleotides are TGTGCCAGTTCTCCGGGACAGGGGAGTACGCAGTATTTT. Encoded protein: CASSPGQGSTQYF. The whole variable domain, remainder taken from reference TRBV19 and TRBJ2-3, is DGGITQSPKYLFRKEGQNVTLSCEQNLNHDAMYWYRQDPGQGLRLIYYSQIVNDFQKGDIAEGYSVSREKKESFPLTVTSAQKNPTAFYLCASSPGQGSTQYFGPGTRLTVL.

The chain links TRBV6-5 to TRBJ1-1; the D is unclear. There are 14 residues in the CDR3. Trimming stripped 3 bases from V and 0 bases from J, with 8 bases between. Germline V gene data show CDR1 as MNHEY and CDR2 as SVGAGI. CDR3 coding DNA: TGTGCCAGCAGTTATGGGCAGGTGAACACTGAAGCTTTCTTT. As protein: CASSYGQVNTEAFF.

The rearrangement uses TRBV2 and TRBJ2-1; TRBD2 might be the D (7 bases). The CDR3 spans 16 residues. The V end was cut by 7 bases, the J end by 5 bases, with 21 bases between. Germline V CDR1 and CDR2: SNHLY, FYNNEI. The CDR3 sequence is CASKGGEGGPNNEQFF. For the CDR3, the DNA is TGTGCCAGCAAAGGGGGGGAAGGGGGGCCGAACAATGAGCAGTTCTTC.

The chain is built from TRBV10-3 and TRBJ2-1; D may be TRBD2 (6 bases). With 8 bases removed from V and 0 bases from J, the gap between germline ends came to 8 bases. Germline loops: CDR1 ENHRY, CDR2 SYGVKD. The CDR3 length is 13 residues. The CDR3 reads CAIGDSSYNEQFF. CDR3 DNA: TGTGCCATCGGGGACTCCTCCTACAATGAGCAGTTCTTC.

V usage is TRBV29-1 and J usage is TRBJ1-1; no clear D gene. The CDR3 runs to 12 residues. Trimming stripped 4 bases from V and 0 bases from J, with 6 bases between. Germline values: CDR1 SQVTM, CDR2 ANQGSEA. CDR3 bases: TGCAGCGTTGGCAGCATGAACACTGAAGCTTTCTTT. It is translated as CSVGSMNTEAFF.

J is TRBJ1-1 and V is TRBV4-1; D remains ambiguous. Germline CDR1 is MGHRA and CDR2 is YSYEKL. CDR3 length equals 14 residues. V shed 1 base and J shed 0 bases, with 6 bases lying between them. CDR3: CASSQGRLNTEAFF. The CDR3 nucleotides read TGCGCCAGCAGCCAAGGTAGATTGAACACTGAAGCTTTCTTT.

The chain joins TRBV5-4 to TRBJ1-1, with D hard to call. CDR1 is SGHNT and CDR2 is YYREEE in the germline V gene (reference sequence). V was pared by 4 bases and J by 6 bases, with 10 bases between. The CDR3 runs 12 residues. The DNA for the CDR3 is TGTGCCAGCAGCCTAGACATCTCTGAAGCTTTCTTT. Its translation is CASSLDISEAFF.

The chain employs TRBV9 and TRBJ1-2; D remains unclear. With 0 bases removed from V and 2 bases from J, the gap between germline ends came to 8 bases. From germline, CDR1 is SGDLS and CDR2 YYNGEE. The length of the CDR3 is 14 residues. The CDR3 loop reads CASSVDPGNYGYTF. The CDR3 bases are TGTGCCAGCAGCGTAGATCCGGGAAACTATGGCTACACCTTC.

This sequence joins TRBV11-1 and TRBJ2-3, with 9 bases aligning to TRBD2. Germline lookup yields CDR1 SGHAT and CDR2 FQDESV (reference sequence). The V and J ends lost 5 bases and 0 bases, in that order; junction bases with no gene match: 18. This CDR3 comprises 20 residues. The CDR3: CASSTPPSSGVTYSTDTQYF. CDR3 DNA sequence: TGTGCCAGCAGCACCCCCCCTTCTAGCGGGGTGACCTATAGCACAGATACGCAGTATTTT. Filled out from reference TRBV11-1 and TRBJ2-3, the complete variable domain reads EAEVAQSPRYKITEKSQAVAFWCDPISGHATLYWYRQILGQGPELLVQFQDESVVDDSQLPKDRFSAERLKGVDSTLKIQPAELGDSAMYLCASSTPPSSGVTYSTDTQYFGPGTRLTVL.

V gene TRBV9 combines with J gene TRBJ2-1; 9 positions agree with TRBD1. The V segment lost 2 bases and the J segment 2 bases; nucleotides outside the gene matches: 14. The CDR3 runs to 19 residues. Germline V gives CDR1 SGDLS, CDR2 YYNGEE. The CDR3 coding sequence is TGTGCCAGCAGCGTCTCCCAGCGCCCGACAGGGGGTCCCTACAATGAGCAGTTCTTC. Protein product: CASSVSQRPTGGPYNEQFF.

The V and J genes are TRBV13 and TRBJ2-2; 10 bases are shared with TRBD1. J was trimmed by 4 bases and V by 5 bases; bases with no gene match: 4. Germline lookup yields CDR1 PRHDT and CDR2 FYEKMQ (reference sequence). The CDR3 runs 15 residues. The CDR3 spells CASSTRQGATGELFF. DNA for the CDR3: TGTGCCAGCAGCACCCGACAGGGGGCCACCGGGGAGCTGTTTTTT.

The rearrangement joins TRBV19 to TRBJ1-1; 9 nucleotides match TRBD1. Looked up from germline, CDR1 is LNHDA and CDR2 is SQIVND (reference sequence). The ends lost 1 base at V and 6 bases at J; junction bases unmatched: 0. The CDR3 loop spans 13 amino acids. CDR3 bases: TGTGCCAGTAGTATAGGACAGGGGGCTGAAGCTTTCTTT. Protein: CASSIGQGAEAFF.

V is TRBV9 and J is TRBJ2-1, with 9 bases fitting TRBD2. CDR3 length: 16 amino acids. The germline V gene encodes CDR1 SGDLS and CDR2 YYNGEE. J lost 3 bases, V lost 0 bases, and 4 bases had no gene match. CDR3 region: CASSVAGLASYNEQFF. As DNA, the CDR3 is TGTGCCAGCAGCGTAGCAGGACTAGCGAGCTACAATGAGCAGTTCTTC.